This entry concerns a single TCR beta chain. Its antigen is not known. Researchers ran the PCR with 60 Vbeta and 13 Jbeta primers. Repertoires were generated with immunoSEQ multiplex PCR, while TCRdb's copy carries only in-frame clones and drops some. The table lists 35,000 to 45,000 clones, around nine tenths of them singletons. The source of the sample is a study of cytomegalovirus exposure and HLA in healthy donors. Donors had nominal health at sampling but likely had unrecorded immune exposures. Study-wide results and caveats: A later analysis found that most CMV-associated TCR beta chains appeared HLA-restricted.

From germline, CDR1 is LGHNA and CDR2 YNFKEQ. V gave up 4 bases and J gave up 3 bases; unmatched junction bases: 9. The CDR3 covers 17 residues. Sequencing used PBMCs. The receptor was derived from a woman aged 18-29 years in good health and CMV-seronegative. The rearrangement links TRBV4-2 to TRBJ2-2, with 9 bases identical to TRBD2. The CDR3 DNA reads TGTGCCAGCAGCCCCGAGGTAGCGGGAGCTGACACCGGGGAGCTGTTTTTT. Protein product: CASSPEVAGADTGELFF.